This TCR beta chain was recorded in a study of human T cells and chemical hapten exposure. Across the study: Patch tests delivered 0.01% DPC to the upper back and were evaluated at 6 days. Notes on the study in general: TCRs above 1 in 1000 frequency stayed constant with DPC sensitization.

Described time point: patch test 1, 2 weeks after DPC sensitization. Treatment denoted: therapeutic diphenylcyclopropenone sensitization with weekly scalp DPC. Trimming took off 4 bases at V and 1 base at J, with 17 bases between the two ends. The germline CDR1 and CDR2 sequences are LNHDA and SQIVND (reference sequence). The CDR3 runs 16 residues. Many counts were recorded for this clonotype. Its specificity is unknown. Individual cDNA molecules each carried unique molecular identifiers attached by the library. TCRdb reprocessed the RACE reads with MiXCR, giving one entry per CDR3 protein. Found here are 300,000 to 450,000 distinct CDR3 sequences, 4% to 5.5% of them singletons; the top ten hold approximately 2.3%.

The V and J genes are TRBV19 and TRBJ2-7, with unresolved D. The clonotype comes from a woman between 50 and 59 years old with alopecia areata. Some clones in this sample may be carry-over from other donors' samples. Sequenced material: whole blood, taken in connection with sensitization to the hapten diphenylcyclopropenone (DPC). CDR3 coding DNA: TGTGCCAGTAGTACCGCCCGGACCGATAAATCCTACGAGCAGTACTTC. Its protein product is CASSTARTDKSYEQYF.